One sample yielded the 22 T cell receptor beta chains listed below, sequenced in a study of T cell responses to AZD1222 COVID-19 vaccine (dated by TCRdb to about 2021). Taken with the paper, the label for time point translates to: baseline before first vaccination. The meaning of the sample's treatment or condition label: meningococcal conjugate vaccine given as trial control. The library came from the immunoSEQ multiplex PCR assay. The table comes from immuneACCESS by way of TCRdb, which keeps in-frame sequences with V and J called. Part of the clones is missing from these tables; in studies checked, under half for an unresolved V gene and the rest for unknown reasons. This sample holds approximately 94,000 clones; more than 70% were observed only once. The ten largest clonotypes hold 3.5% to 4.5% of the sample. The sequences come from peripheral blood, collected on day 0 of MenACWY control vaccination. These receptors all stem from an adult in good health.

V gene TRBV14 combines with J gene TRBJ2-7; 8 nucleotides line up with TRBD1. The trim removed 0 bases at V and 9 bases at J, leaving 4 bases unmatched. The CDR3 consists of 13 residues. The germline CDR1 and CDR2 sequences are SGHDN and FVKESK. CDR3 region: CASSQDRQGRQYF. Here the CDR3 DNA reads TGTGCCAGCAGCCAAGACCGACAGGGGAGGCAGTACTTC.

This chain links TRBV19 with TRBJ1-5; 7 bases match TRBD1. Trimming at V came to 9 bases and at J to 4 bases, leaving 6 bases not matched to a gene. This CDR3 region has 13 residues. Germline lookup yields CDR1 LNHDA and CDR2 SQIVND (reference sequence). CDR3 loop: CASRQGLNQPQHF. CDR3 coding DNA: TGTGCCAGCAGACAGGGTTTAAATCAGCCCCAGCATTTT. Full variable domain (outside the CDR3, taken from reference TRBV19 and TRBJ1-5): DGGITQSPKYLFRKEGQNVTLSCEQNLNHDAMYWYRQDPGQGLRLIYYSQIVNDFQKGDIAEGYSVSREKKESFPLTVTSAQKNPTAFYLCASRQGLNQPQHFGDGTRLSIL.

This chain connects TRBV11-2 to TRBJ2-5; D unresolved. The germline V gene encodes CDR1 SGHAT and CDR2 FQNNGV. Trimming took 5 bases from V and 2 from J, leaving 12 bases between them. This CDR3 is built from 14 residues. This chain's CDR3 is CASSPRVGQETQYF. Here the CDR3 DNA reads TGTGCCAGCAGCCCCCGAGTAGGTCAAGAGACCCAGTACTTC.

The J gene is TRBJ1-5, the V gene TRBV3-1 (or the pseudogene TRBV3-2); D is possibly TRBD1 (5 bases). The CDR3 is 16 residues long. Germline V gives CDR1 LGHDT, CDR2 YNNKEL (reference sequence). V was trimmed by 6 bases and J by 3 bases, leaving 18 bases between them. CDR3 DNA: TGTGCCAGCAGTCCAACCGGGGCAACCCCCAATCAGCCCCAGCATTTT. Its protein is CASSPTGATPNQPQHF.

The CDR3 protein is CASTAGVFTGELFF. The DNA for the CDR3 is TGTGCCAGTACTGCCGGGGTCTTCACCGGGGAGCTGTTTTTT. The chain uses TRBV19 and TRBJ2-2, with D possibly matching TRBD2 (5 bases). Trimming removed 7 bases from V and 4 bases from J, with 13 bases in between. The CDR3 consists of 14 residues. Germline V CDR1 and CDR2: LNHDA, SQIVND (reference sequence).

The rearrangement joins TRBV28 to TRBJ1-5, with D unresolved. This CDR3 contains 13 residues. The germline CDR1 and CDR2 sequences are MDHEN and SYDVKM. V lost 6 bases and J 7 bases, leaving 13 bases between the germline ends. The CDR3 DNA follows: TGTGCCAGCAGGTTCAGTGTGGTCCAGCCCCAGCATTTT. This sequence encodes CASRFSVVQPQHF.

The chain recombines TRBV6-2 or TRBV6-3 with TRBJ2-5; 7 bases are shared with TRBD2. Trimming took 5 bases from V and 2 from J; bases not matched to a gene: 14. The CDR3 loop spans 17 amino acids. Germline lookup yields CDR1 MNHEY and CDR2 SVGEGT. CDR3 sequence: CASSRPPSAGPQETQYF. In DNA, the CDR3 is TGTGCCAGCAGTCGCCCCCCGTCAGCGGGACCACAAGAGACCCAGTACTTC.

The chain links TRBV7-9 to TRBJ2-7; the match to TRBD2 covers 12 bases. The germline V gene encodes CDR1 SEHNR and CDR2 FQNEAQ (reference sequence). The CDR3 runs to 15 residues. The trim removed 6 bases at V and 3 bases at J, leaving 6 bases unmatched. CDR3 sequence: CASSLSSGRGYEQYF. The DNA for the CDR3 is TGTGCCAGCAGTCTATCTAGCGGGAGGGGCTACGAGCAGTACTTC.

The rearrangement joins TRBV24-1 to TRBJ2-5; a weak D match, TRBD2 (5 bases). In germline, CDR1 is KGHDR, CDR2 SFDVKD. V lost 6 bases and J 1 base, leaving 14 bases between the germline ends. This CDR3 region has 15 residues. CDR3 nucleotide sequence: TGTGCCACCAGTCCTCGAGGCGGGTTCCAAGAGACCCAGTACTTC. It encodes CATSPRGGFQETQYF.

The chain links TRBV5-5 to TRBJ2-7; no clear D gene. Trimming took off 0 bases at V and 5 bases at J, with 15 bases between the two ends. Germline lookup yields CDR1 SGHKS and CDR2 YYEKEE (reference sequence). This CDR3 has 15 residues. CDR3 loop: CASSLVPSRADEQYF. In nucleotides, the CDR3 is TGTGCCAGCAGCTTGGTTCCCTCCCGGGCCGACGAGCAGTACTTC.

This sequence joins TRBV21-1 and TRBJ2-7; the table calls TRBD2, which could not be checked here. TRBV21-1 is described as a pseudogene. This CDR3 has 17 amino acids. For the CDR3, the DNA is TGTGCCAGCAGCAAAGAGGGGGGGAGCGCAGTGTCCCACGAGCAGTACTTC. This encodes CASSKEGGSAVSHEQYF.

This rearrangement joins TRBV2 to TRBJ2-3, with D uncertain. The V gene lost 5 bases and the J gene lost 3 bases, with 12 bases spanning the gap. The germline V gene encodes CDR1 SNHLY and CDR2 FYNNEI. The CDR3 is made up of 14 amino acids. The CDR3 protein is CASSWIQITDTQYF. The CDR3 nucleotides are TGTGCCAGCAGTTGGATCCAGATAACAGATACGCAGTATTTT.

The CDR3 spells CASSSLAGGSNEQFF. The CDR3 bases are TGTGCCAGCAGTTCTCTAGCGGGAGGTAGCAATGAGCAGTTCTTC. This chain connects TRBV28 to TRBJ2-1, with 11 bases lining up with TRBD2. The V gene end was trimmed by 4 bases and the J gene end by 6 bases; junction bases not matched to a gene: 5. The CDR3 sequence is 15 residues long. The germline V gene encodes CDR1 MDHEN and CDR2 SYDVKM.

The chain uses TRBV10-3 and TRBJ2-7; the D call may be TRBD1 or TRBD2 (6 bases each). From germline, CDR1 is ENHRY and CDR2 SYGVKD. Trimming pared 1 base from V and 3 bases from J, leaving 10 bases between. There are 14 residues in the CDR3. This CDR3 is CAISEWGAGYEQYF. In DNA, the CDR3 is TGTGCCATCAGTGAGTGGGGGGCGGGCTACGAGCAGTACTTC.

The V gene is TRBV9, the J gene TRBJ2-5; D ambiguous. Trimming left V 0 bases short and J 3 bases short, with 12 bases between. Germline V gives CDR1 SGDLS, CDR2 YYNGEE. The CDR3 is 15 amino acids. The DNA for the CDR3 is TGTGCCAGCAGCGTAGCTACGTTGCCAGAAGAGACCCAGTACTTC. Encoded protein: CASSVATLPEETQYF.

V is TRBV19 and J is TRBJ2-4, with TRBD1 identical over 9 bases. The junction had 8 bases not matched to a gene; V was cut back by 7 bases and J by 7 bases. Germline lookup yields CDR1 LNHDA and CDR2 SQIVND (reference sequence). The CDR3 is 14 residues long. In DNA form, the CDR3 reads TGTGCCAGTACTTCTGAGGGACAGGGTAACATTCAGTACTTC. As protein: CASTSEGQGNIQYF.

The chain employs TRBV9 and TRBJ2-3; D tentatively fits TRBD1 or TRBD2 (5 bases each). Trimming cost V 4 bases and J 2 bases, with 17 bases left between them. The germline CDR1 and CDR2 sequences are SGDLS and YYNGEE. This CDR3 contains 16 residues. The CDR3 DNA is TGTGCCAGCAGCCCAGATCCGGGACCACTCACAGATACGCAGTATTTT. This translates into CASSPDPGPLTDTQYF.

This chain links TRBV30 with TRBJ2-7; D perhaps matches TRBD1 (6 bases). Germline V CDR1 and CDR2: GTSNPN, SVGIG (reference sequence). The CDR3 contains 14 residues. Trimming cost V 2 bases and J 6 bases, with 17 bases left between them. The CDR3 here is CAWSFGLEGGEQYF. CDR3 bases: TGTGCCTGGAGTTTCGGACTCGAAGGGGGCGAGCAGTACTTC.

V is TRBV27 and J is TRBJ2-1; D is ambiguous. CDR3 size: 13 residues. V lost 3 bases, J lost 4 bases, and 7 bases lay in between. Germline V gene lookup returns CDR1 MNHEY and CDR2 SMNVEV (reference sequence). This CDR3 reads CASSLDPYNEQFF. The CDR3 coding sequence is TGTGCCAGCAGTTTGGATCCATACAATGAGCAGTTCTTC.

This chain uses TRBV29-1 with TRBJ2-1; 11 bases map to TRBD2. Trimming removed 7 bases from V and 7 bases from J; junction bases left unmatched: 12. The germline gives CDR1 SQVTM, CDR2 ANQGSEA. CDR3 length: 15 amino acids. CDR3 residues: CSASPLAGAWNEQFF. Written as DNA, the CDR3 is TGCAGCGCCTCTCCACTAGCGGGGGCCTGGAATGAGCAGTTCTTC.

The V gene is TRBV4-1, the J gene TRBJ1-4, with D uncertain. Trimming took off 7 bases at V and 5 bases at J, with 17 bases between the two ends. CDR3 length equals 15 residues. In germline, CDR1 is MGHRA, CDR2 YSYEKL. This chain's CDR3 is CASTPGGGLNEKLFF. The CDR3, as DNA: TGCGCCAGCACCCCTGGCGGTGGCTTGAATGAAAAACTGTTTTTT.

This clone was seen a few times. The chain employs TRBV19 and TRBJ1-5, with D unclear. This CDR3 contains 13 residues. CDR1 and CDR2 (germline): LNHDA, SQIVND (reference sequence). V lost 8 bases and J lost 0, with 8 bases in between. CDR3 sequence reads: CASGLYSNQPQHF. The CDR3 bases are TGTGCCAGTGGACTTTATAGCAATCAGCCCCAGCATTTT.